The 21 T cell receptor beta chains given below trace back to one sample, sequenced in a study of blood T cells in healthy people across ages. Together with a sample-barcoded 5' primer, a J-beta primer mix was included in a second PCR lasting about 7 to 11 cycles. MiXCR, applied by TCRdb to the 5' RACE reads, yields one record per CDR3 protein. The table shows approximately 1.5 million distinct CDR3 sequences, with under 55% occurring only once. Material: blood. The receptor set was obtained from a woman between 18 and 29 years old in good health.

A single count supports this clonotype. V gene TRBV6-6 combines with J gene TRBJ1-1; a weak D match, TRBD1 (5 bases). The CDR3 is made up of 14 amino acids. Germline assignment: CDR1 MNHNY and CDR2 SVGAGI (reference sequence). Trimming removed 5 bases from V and 4 bases from J, with 14 bases in between. CDR3: CASSRDGEGTEAFF. DNA of the CDR3: TGTGCCAGCAGTAGGGACGGGGAGGGCACTGAAGCTTTCTTT.

The genes are TRBV11-2 and TRBJ1-2; D might be TRBD1 (6 bases). The germline V and J ends were trimmed by 5 bases and 8 bases, with 15 bases remaining between them. The CDR3 has 13 amino acids. Germline CDR1 reads SGHAT; CDR2 reads FQNNGV. CDR3 sequence: CASSVKGGGGYTF. Here the CDR3 DNA reads TGTGCCAGCAGCGTAAAAGGGGGTGGAGGCTACACCTTC.

This clonotype was detected once. For the CDR3, the DNA is TGCAGCGTTCCAGGGCAGGGTTTCGCTGAAGCTTTCTTT. It is translated as CSVPGQGFAEAFF. The genes are TRBV29-1 and TRBJ1-1; the D gene is possibly TRBD1 (5 bases). This CDR3 comprises 13 residues. CDR1 SQVTM and CDR2 ANQGSEA come from the germline V gene. V lost 5 bases to trimming and J lost 6 bases, with 16 bases between them. Combining the CDR3 with reference TRBV29-1 and TRBJ1-1 gives the whole variable domain SAVISQKPSRDICQRGTSLTIQCQVDSQVTMMFWYRQQPGQSLTLIATANQGSEATYESGFVIDKFPISRPNLTFSTLTVSNMSPEDSSIYLCSVPGQGFAEAFFGQGTRLTVV.

Only a few counts were recorded for this clonotype. This chain uses TRBV7-9 with TRBJ2-1; 8 bases are shared with TRBD2. The V segment lost 5 bases and the J segment 0 bases; nucleotides outside the gene matches: 9. The CDR3 is 17 amino acids. Looked up from germline, CDR1 is SEHNR and CDR2 is FQNEAQ (reference sequence). CDR3: CASSRGIAGTSYNEQFF. Written as DNA, the CDR3 is TGTGCCAGCAGCCGAGGTATAGCGGGGACCTCCTACAATGAGCAGTTCTTC. The whole variable domain, filled in from reference TRBV7-9 and TRBJ2-1, reads DTGVSQNPRHKITKRGQNVTFRCDPISEHNRLYWYRQTLGQGPEFLTYFQNEAQLEKSRLLSDRFSAERPKGSFSTLEIQRTEQGDSAMYLCASSRGIAGTSYNEQFFGPGTRLTVL.

The chain links TRBV28 to TRBJ2-1; D perhaps matches TRBD2 (6 bases). Germline V gene sequence: CDR1 MDHEN, CDR2 SYDVKM. V was shortened by 7 bases and J by 0 bases, with 13 bases between the two germline ends. The CDR3 loop spans 15 amino acids. The DNA of the CDR3 is TGTGCCAGCATCAAACCGGGACTCTCCTACAATGAGCAGTTCTTC. Protein product: CASIKPGLSYNEQFF.

For this clonotype: A junction boundary mismatches the germline segment, possibly from a read error. Here the CDR3 DNA reads TGCGCCAGCAGCCACGGGACTATCGCGAACACTGGAGCTTTCTTT. Protein product: CASSHGTIANTGAFF. The chain is built from TRBV4-3 and TRBJ1-1, with a tentative D call TRBD1 (5 bases). Per the germline V gene, CDR1 is LGHNA and CDR2 is YSLEER. This CDR3 comprises 15 residues.

This rearrangement joins TRBV9 to TRBJ2-2; TRBD2 is a possible D gene (6 bases). V dropped 6 bases and J dropped 1 base, with 7 bases sitting between them. Per the germline V gene, CDR1 is SGDLS and CDR2 is YYNGEE. The CDR3 is 13 residues long. CDR3 coding DNA: TGTGCCAGCATGGGACTGAACACCGGGGAGCTGTTTTTT. Protein: CASMGLNTGELFF.

Concerning this clonotype: This may be a read error: a much more frequent sequence differs by one nucleotide. This sequence joins TRBV28 and TRBJ2-7; perhaps TRBD2 as D (6 bases). The germline gives CDR1 MDHEN, CDR2 SYDVKM. V dropped 6 bases and J dropped 7 bases, with 19 bases sitting between them. The CDR3 extends over 14 amino acids. CDR3 loop: CASSMGGVYNEQYF. CDR3 DNA sequence: TGTGCCAGCAGCATGGGCGGGGTTTACAATGAGCAGTACTTC. The entire variable domain, with the rest obtained from reference TRBV28 and TRBJ2-7, is as follows: DVKVTQSSRYLVKRTGEKVFLECVQDMDHENMFWYRQDPGLGLRLIYFSYDVKMKEKGDIPEGYSVSREKKERFSLILESASTNQTSMYLCASSMGGVYNEQYFGPGTRLTVT.

The chain combines TRBV15 with TRBJ2-1; possibly TRBD2 for D (6 bases). The CDR3 loop spans 17 amino acids. V was cut by 0 bases and J by 1 base, with 13 bases left in between. CDR1 is LNHNV, CDR2 YYDKDF, per germline (reference sequence). CDR3 loop: CATSRDPGTLSYNEQFF. The CDR3 DNA reads as TGTGCCACCAGCAGAGATCCCGGGACTTTATCCTACAATGAGCAGTTCTTC.

This chain links TRBV7-8 with TRBJ2-1, with D hard to call. Germline CDR1 and CDR2: SGHVS and FQNEAQ. V was shortened by 5 bases and J by 6 bases, with 17 bases between the two germline ends. This CDR3 spans 15 amino acids. This CDR3 reads CASSGPTALSNEQFF. DNA for the CDR3: TGTGCCAGCAGCGGGCCTACCGCCCTCAGCAATGAGCAGTTCTTC.

This clonotype has more than one count but fewer than ten. The chain's CDR3 is CASSPSRWDRETYEQYF. CDR3 sequence (DNA): TGTGCCAGCAGTCCTTCCCGGTGGGACAGGGAAACCTACGAGCAGTACTTC. The genes are TRBV2 and TRBJ2-7; TRBD1 matches at 9 bases. Unmatched junction bases numbered 13, after V lost 5 bases and J lost 2 bases. Germline assignment: CDR1 SNHLY and CDR2 FYNNEI. The CDR3 spans 17 residues.

In the case of this clonotype: A much larger clonotype is one base distant, so this may be a read error. The V call is TRBV7-2, the J call TRBJ2-1; 8 nucleotides line up with TRBD2. With V trimmed by 2 bases and J by 13 bases, 4 bases remained unmatched. CDR3 size: 12 residues. From germline, CDR1 is SGHTA and CDR2 FQGNSA. The CDR3 spells CTSSLNLAGQFF. The CDR3 DNA follows: TGTACCAGCAGCTTAAATCTAGCGGGTCAGTTCTTC.

CDR3 amino acids: CSARDRTGTSGYEQYF. The CDR3 region has the DNA TGCAGTGCTAGAGATCGCACCGGGACTAGCGGATACGAGCAGTACTTC. J is TRBJ2-7 and V is TRBV20-1, with 11 bases that match TRBD2. The germline V gene encodes CDR1 DFQATT and CDR2 SNEGSKA (reference sequence). Germline trimming cut 0 bases from V and 4 bases from J; bases unmatched to any gene: 8. The CDR3 extends over 16 amino acids.

This clonotype was recorded a few times. V gene TRBV6-5 combines with J gene TRBJ2-3; 11 bases are shared with TRBD1. J was trimmed by 2 bases and V by 7 bases; bases with no gene match: 5. Germline V gives CDR1 MNHEY, CDR2 SVGAGI. The CDR3 length is 15 residues. Written as DNA, the CDR3 is TGTGCCAGCAAAAAGGGACAGGGGGTCACAGATACGCAGTATTTT. Translated: CASKKGQGVTDTQYF.

This chain connects TRBV9 to TRBJ2-7; a weak D match, TRBD2 (5 bases). The CDR3 is made up of 14 amino acids. The germline V gene encodes CDR1 SGDLS and CDR2 YYNGEE. V was pared by 4 bases and J by 1 base, with 12 bases between. CDR3 sequence: CASSRLSLSYEQYF. The DNA for the CDR3 is TGTGCCAGCAGCAGACTATCGCTGTCCTACGAGCAGTACTTC.

This clonotype came up a few times. V usage is TRBV25-1 and J usage is TRBJ2-7; D is unclear. Between the trimmed V and J ends, which lost 2 bases and 7 bases, there was a span of 15 bases. The CDR3 has 14 amino acids. Germline assignment: CDR1 MGHDK and CDR2 SYGVNS. The CDR3 region is CASSELGQSGEQYF. The CDR3 coding sequence is TGTGCCAGCAGTGAACTAGGGCAGTCCGGGGAGCAGTACTTC.

Note on this clonotype: A much larger clone is a single base away; this may be a read error. This rearrangement joins TRBV4-2 to TRBJ2-1, with D perhaps matching TRBD2 (6 bases). The germline CDR1 and CDR2 sequences are LGHNA and YNFKEQ. CDR3 size: 15 residues. DNA for the CDR3: TGTACCAGCAGCCCTACCGGGACTCCGCACAATGAGCAGTTCTTC. Amino acids: CTSSPTGTPHNEQFF.

This sequence joins TRBV3-1 and TRBJ2-3; TRBD2 agrees at 8 bases. The ends lost 0 bases at V and 6 bases at J; junction bases unmatched: 8. The CDR3 is made up of 16 amino acids. In germline, CDR1 is LGHDT, CDR2 YNNKEL (reference sequence). The CDR3 nucleotides are TGTGCCAGCAGCCAAGATATAGCGGGGCGTGGGGATACGCAGTATTTT. Protein product: CASSQDIAGRGDTQYF.

The sample holds a few counts of this clonotype. The chain combines TRBV5-1 with TRBJ1-4, with D perhaps TRBD1 (5 bases). This CDR3 spans 15 amino acids. Germline lookup yields CDR1 SGHRS and CDR2 YFSETQ. The V end was cut by 0 bases, the J end by 1 base, with 7 bases between. CDR3 in amino acids: CASSLATGTNEKLFF. CDR3 in DNA: TGCGCCAGCAGCTTGGCTACAGGAACTAATGAAAAACTGTTTTTT.

A few counts support this clonotype. The chain has TRBV4-3 and TRBJ2-5; D may be TRBD2 (6 bases). Germline-derived CDR1 and CDR2 are LGHNA and YSLEER. V shed 1 base and J shed 9 bases, with 15 bases lying between them. The CDR3 extends over 14 amino acids. CDR3 in DNA: TGCGCCAGCAGCCAAGCGGGAAGGGGAGGTCCCCAGTACTTC. As protein: CASSQAGRGGPQYF.

This sequence joins TRBV7-2 and TRBJ2-1; D not resolved. The CDR3 covers 13 residues. The germline V gene encodes CDR1 SGHTA and CDR2 FQGNSA. With 5 bases removed from V and 6 bases from J, the gap between germline ends came to 11 bases. This CDR3 is CASSPNIGNEQFF. The CDR3 nucleotides are TGTGCCAGCAGCCCCAATATAGGCAATGAGCAGTTCTTC.